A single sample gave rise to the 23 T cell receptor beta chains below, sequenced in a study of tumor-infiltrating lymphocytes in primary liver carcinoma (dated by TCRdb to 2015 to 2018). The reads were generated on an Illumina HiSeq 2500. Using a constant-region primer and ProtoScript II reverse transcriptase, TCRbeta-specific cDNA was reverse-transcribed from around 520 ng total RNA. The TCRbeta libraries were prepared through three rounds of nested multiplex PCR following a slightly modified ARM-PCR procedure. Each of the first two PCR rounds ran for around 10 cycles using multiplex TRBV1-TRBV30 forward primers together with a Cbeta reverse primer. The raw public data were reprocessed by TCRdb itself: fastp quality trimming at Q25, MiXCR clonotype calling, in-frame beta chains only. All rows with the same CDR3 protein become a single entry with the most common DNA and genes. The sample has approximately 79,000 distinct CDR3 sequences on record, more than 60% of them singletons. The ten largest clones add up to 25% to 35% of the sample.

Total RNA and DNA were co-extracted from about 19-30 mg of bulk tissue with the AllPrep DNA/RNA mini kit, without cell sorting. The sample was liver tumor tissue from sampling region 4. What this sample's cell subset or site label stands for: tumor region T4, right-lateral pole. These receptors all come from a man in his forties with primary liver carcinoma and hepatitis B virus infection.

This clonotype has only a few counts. CDR3 region: CASSEALFAAPYEQYF. CDR3 coding DNA: TGTGCCAGCAGTGAAGCCCTCTTTGCAGCCCCCTACGAGCAGTACTTC. The V call is TRBV2, the J call TRBJ2-7; D gene ambiguous. Between the trimmed V and J ends, which lost 0 bases and 2 bases, there was a span of 14 bases. Per the germline V gene, CDR1 is SNHLY and CDR2 is FYNNEI. The CDR3 is made up of 16 amino acids.

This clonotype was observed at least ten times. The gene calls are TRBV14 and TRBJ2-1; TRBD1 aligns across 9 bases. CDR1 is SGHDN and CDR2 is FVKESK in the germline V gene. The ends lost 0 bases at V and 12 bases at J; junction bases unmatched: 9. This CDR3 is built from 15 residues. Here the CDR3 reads CASSQDPGQGIGQFF. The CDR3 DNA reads TGTGCCAGCAGCCAAGACCCGGGACAGGGTATTGGGCAGTTCTTC.

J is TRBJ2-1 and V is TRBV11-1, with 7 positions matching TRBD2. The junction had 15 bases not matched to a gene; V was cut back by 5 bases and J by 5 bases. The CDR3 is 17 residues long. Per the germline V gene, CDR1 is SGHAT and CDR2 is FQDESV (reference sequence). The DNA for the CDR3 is TGTGCCAGCAGCCTGACACTGGCGGGAGAAGTTGACAATGAGCAGTTCTTC. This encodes CASSLTLAGEVDNEQFF.

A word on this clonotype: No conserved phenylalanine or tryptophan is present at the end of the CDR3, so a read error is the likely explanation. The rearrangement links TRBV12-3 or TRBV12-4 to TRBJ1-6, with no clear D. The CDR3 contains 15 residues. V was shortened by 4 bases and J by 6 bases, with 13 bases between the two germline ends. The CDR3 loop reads CASSSTTRRNSPLHY. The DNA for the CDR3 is TGTGCCAGCAGTTCCACGACAAGACGTAATTCACCCCTCCACTAT.

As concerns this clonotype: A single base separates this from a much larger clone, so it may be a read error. CDR3 amino acids: CASSSPGLVEGTQYF. The CDR3 DNA follows: TGTGCCAGCAGCTCCCCTGGACTAGTGGAAGGGACCCAGTACTTC. The chain recombines TRBV13 with TRBJ2-5, with 7 bases fitting TRBD2. The CDR3 length is 15 residues. Germline CDR1 is PRHDT and CDR2 is FYEKMQ (reference sequence). V lost 4 bases and J lost 7; bases outside the gene matches: 12.

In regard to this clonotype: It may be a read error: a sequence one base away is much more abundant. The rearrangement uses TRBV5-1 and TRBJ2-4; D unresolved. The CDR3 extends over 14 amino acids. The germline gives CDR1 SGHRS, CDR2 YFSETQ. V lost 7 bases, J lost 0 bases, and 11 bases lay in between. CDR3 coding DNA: TGCGCCAGCTCCCTCGGAAGAGCCAAAAACATTCAGTACTTC. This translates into CASSLGRAKNIQYF.

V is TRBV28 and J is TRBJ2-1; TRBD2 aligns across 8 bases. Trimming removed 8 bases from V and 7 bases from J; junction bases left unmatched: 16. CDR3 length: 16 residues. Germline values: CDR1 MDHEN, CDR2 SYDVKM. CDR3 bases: TGTGCCAGCGGATCCACACTAGCGGCCCTAGGGAATGAGCAGTTCTTC. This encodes CASGSTLAALGNEQFF.

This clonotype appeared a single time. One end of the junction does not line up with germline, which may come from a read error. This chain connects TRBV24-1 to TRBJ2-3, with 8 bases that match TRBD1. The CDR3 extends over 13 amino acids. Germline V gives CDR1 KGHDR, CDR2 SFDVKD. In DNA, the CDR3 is TGTGCCACCAGTGATTCCGACAGGGGCACGCGGTATTTT. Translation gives CATSDSDRGTRYF.

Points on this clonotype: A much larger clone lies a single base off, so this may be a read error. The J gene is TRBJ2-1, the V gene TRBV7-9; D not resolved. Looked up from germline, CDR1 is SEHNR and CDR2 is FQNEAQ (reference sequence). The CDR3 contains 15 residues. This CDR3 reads CASSPPEELNNGQFF. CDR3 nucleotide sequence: TGTGCCAGCAGCCCCCCCGAGGAATTAAACAATGGGCAGTTCTTC.

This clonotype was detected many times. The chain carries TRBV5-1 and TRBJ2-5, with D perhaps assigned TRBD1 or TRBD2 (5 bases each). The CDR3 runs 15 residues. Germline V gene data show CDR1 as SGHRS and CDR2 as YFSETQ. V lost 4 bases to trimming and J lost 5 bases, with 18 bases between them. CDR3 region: CASSPQARGEETQYF. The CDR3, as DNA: TGCGCCAGCAGCCCCCAAGCTAGGGGAGAGGAGACCCAGTACTTC.

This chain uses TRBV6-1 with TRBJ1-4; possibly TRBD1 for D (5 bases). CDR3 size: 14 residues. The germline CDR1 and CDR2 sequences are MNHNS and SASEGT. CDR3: CVTSGEGANEKLFF. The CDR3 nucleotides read TGTGTCACCAGTGGGGAAGGGGCGAATGAAAAACTGTTTTTT.

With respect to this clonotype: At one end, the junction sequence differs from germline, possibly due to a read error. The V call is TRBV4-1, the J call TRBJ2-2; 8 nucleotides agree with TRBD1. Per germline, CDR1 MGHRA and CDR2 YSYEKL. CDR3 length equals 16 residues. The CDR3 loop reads CASRQDRGTGIGEQFF. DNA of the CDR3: TGCGCCAGCAGGCAAGATAGGGGGACAGGTATCGGGGAGCAGTTTTTT.

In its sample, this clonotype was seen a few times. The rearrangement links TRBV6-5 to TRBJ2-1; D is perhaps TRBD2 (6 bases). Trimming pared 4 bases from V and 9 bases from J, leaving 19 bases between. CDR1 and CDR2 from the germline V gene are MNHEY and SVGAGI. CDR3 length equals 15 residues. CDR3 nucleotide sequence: TGTGCCAGCAGTTTCCTCGGGAGCGGTAGCACTGAGCAGTTCTTC. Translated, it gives CASSFLGSGSTEQFF.

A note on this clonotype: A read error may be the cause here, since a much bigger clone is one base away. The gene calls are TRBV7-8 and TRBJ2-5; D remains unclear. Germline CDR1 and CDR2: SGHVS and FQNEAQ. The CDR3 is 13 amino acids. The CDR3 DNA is TGTACCAGCAGCACCAAATTCGGGGAGACCCAGTACTTC. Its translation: CTSSTKFGETQYF.

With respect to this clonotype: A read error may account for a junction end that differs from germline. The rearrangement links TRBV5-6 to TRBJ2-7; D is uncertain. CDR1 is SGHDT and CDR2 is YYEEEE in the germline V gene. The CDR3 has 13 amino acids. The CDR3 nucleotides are TGTGTCAGCAGCTCGGGCATTGACTACGAGCAGTACTTC. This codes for CVSSSGIDYEQYF.

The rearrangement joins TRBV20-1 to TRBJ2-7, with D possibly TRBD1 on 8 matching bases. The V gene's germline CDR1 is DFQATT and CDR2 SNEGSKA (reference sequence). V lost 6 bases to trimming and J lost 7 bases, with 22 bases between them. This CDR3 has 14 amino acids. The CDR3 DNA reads TGCAGTGCAAACCCTACAGGGGGGGAGAAGGAGCAGTACTTC. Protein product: CSANPTGGEKEQYF.

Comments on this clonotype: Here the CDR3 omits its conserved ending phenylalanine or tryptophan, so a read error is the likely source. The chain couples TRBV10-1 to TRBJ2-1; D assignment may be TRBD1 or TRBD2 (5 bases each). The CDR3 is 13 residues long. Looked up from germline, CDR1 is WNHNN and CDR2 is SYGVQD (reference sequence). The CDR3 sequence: CASNESPGREQFL. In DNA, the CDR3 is TGCGCCAGCAATGAGTCTCCGGGACGAGAACAGTTCCTC.

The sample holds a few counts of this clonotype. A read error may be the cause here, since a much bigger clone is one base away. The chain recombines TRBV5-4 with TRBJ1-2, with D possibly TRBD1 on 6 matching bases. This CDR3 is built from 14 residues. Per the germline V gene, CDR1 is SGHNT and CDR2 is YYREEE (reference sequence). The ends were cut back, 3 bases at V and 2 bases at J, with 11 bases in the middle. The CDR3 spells CASSSAGVNYGYTF. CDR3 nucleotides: TGTGCCAGCAGCTCGGCAGGGGTAAACTATGGCTACACCTTC. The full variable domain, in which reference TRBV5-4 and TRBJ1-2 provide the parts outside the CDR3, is ETGVTQSPTHLIKTRGQQVTLRCSSQSGHNTVSWYQQALGQGPQFIFQYYREEENGRGNFPPRFSGLQFPNYSSELNVNALELDDSALYLCASSSAGVNYGYTFGSGTRLTVV.

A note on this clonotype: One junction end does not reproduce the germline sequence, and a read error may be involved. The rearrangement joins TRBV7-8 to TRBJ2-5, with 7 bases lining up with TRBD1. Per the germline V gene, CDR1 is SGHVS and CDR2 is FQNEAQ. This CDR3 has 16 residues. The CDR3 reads CASSPRRAGGQEPQYF. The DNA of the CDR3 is TGTGCCAGCAGCCCCCGGAGAGCAGGGGGTCAAGAGCCCCAATACTTC.

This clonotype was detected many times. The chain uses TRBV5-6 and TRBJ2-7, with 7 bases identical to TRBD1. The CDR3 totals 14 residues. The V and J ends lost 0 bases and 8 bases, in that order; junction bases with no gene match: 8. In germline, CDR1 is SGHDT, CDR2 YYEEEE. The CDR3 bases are TGTGCCAGCAGCTTGGACGGGACCAGGGGGAAGCAGTACTTC. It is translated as CASSLDGTRGKQYF.

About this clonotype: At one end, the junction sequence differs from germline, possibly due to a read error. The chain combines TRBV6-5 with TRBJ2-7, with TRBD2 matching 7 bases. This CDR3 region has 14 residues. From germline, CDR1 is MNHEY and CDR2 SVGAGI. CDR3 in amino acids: CASSPHAGEVGQSF. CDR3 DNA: TGTGCCAGCAGTCCCCATGCGGGGGAGGTAGGGCAGTCCTTC.

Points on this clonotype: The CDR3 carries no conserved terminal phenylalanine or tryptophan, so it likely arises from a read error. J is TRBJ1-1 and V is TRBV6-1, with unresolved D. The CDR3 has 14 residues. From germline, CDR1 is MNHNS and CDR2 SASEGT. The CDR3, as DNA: TGTGCCAACAGTGAAGTGTTCAGAAACACTGAAGCTTTCATT. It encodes CANSEVFRNTEAFI.

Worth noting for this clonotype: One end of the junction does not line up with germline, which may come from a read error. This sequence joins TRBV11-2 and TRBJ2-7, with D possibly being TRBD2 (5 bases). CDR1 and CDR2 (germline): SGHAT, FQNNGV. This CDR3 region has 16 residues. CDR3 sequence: CACSWGERLTYNEHFF. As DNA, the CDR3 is TGTGCCTGCAGCTGGGGAGAGCGGCTCACCTACAATGAGCACTTCTTC.